This TCR beta chain was obtained from a study of radiation and T cells in renal cell carcinoma. Time point meaning: blood 2 weeks post-SBRT. Treatment noted: 15 Gy SBRT to primary tumor, nephrectomy 4 weeks later. Clear cell pathology was present in this patient's renal cell carcinoma. CDR3 size: 16 residues. Trimming took 3 bases from V and 0 from J; bases not matched to a gene: 5. Per the germline V gene, CDR1 is SGDLS and CDR2 is YYNGEE. TCRdb's copy holds only in-frame clones and misses some; the assay was immunoSEQ multiplex PCR. This sample has roughly 150,000 clones, with approximately 88% found just once.

The source is a woman aged 45 to 65 with renal cell carcinoma. The sample consisted of blood, taken from a patient whose treatment included radiotherapy and nephrectomy. The rearrangement joins TRBV9 to TRBJ2-3; TRBD2 aligns across 9 bases. CDR3: CASSDSGGLSTDTQYF. CDR3 sequence (DNA): TGTGCCAGCAGCGATAGCGGGGGCCTTAGCACAGATACGCAGTATTTT.